Each of the 12 T cell receptor beta chains below was sequenced from the same sample in a study of blood T cell repertoires in COVID-19. Libraries were prepared by immunoSEQ multiplex PCR; TCRdb keeps only in-frame clonotypes and omits some of them. In the table there are about 220,000 clones, about 80% of which are singletons. The sequenced sample was peripheral blood. Receptors originate from a woman in her fifties or sixties with acute or convalescent COVID-19.

This rearrangement joins TRBV5-6 to TRBJ1-1, with TRBD1 matching over 9 bases. J was trimmed by 6 bases and V by 4 bases; bases with no gene match: 13. CDR1 and CDR2 from the germline V gene are SGHDT and YYEEEE. The CDR3 length is 16 residues. This CDR3 is CASSKVTGGFFSEAFF. In DNA form, the CDR3 reads TGTGCCAGCAGCAAAGTGACAGGGGGATTTTTCTCTGAAGCTTTCTTT.

This rearrangement joins TRBV15 to TRBJ2-1; 9 positions agree with TRBD1. There are 13 residues in the CDR3. Germline CDR1 LNHNV, CDR2 YYDKDF (reference sequence). Trimming took 5 bases from V and 8 from J; bases not matched to a gene: 4. CDR3 in DNA: TGTGCCACCAGCCGGACAGGGGCGGATGAGCAGTTCTTC. Residues: CATSRTGADEQFF.

This clone was seen just once. This chain uses TRBV6-5 with TRBJ2-7; D perhaps matches TRBD2 (6 bases). V lost 6 bases and J lost 2, with 14 bases in between. There are 14 residues in the CDR3. The germline V gene encodes CDR1 MNHEY and CDR2 SVGAGI. The CDR3 DNA reads as TGTGCCAGCAGGGTTCCGGGAGCTGCCTACGAGCAGTACTTC. This encodes CASRVPGAAYEQYF.

This clone has just a few counts. The rearrangement joins TRBV28 to TRBJ1-6; tentatively, D is TRBD1 (6 bases). The CDR3 contains 16 residues. V was cut by 2 bases and J by 8 bases, with 16 bases left in between. Germline CDR1 reads MDHEN; CDR2 reads SYDVKM. The CDR3 nucleotides read TGTGCCAGCAGTTTAAACCCAGGGGTCGGCCATTCACCCCTCCACTTT. Amino acids: CASSLNPGVGHSPLHF.

This clone was seen only a few times. The chain joins TRBV7-2 to TRBJ2-1; 12 nucleotides line up with TRBD2. V shed 5 bases, J shed 10 bases, and the junction held 12 bases outside the gene matches. Per the germline V gene, CDR1 is SGHTA and CDR2 is FQGNSA. This CDR3 spans 16 amino acids. The CDR3, as DNA: TGTGCCAGCAGCCGGATGGGCCTAGCGGGGGGGCGGGAGCAGTTCTTC. The encoded protein is CASSRMGLAGGREQFF. The full variable domain, with the rest looked up from reference TRBV7-2 and TRBJ2-1, is GAGVSQSPSNKVTEKGKDVELRCDPISGHTALYWYRQSLGQGLEFLIYFQGNSAPDKSGLPSDRFSAERTGGSVSTLTIQRTQQEDSAVYLCASSRMGLAGGREQFFGPGTRLTVL.

This chain connects TRBV5-1 to TRBJ1-6; a possible D gene is TRBD1 (6 bases). Per the germline V gene, CDR1 is SGHRS and CDR2 is YFSETQ. With 4 bases removed from V and 8 bases from J, the gap between germline ends came to 13 bases. This CDR3 has 14 amino acids. The CDR3 DNA is TGCGCCAGCAGCCCATCAGGGGTTGATTCACCCCTCCACTTT. Encoded protein: CASSPSGVDSPLHF.

The chain couples TRBV5-6 to TRBJ2-1; the match to TRBD2 covers 14 bases. Germline V gene data show CDR1 as SGHDT and CDR2 as YYEEEE. The CDR3 contains 15 residues. V lost 3 bases to trimming and J lost 6 bases; unmatched junction nucleotides: 2. Written as DNA, the CDR3 is TGTGCCAGCAGCTCGGGACTAGCGGGGGTCAATGAGCAGTTCTTC. Translation gives CASSSGLAGVNEQFF.

The chain has TRBV20-1 and TRBJ1-4, with D perhaps TRBD1 (6 bases). The V end was cut by 3 bases, the J end by 10 bases, with 18 bases between. The CDR3 totals 14 residues. Germline values: CDR1 DFQATT, CDR2 SNEGSKA (reference sequence). CDR3 residues: CSASGTAGEGKLFF. DNA of the CDR3: TGCAGTGCTAGTGGTACGGCAGGGGAGGGAAAACTGTTTTTT.

The chain's CDR3 is CASSSNGDEAFF. The CDR3 bases are TGCGCCAGCAGCTCCAACGGTGATGAAGCTTTCTTT. V is TRBV5-1 and J is TRBJ1-1; no clear D gene. The germline V gene encodes CDR1 SGHRS and CDR2 YFSETQ. Trimming removed 3 bases from V and 7 bases from J, with 10 bases in between. The CDR3 is made up of 12 amino acids.

This clone was seen more than once but under ten times. The J gene is TRBJ1-1, the V gene TRBV19, with 10 bases lining up with TRBD1. Trimming cost V 4 bases and J 1 base; bases outside gene matches: 6. The CDR3 runs 16 residues. Germline CDR1 LNHDA, CDR2 SQIVND (reference sequence). The CDR3: CASSTGQGFKNTEAFF. The CDR3 coding sequence is TGTGCCAGTAGTACGGGACAGGGGTTTAAGAACACTGAAGCTTTCTTT.

This rearrangement joins TRBV30 to TRBJ1-4, with TRBD1 as a possible D gene (5 bases). The CDR3 contains 14 residues. Germline lookup yields CDR1 GTSNPN and CDR2 SVGIG (reference sequence). The ends were cut back, 4 bases at V and 7 bases at J, with 16 bases in the middle. The CDR3 spells CAWNTDSSTEKLFF. The DNA of the CDR3 is TGTGCCTGGAATACAGACAGCTCCACTGAAAAACTGTTTTTT.

The rearrangement joins TRBV5-1 to TRBJ1-6, with 11 bases lining up with TRBD1. Unmatched junction bases numbered 13, after V lost 4 bases and J lost 10 bases. There are 17 residues in the CDR3. Germline CDR1 is SGHRS and CDR2 is YFSETQ. The CDR3 sequence is CASSPWDRGMKGSPLHF. CDR3 coding DNA: TGCGCCAGCAGCCCATGGGACAGGGGGATGAAAGGCTCACCCCTCCACTTT.